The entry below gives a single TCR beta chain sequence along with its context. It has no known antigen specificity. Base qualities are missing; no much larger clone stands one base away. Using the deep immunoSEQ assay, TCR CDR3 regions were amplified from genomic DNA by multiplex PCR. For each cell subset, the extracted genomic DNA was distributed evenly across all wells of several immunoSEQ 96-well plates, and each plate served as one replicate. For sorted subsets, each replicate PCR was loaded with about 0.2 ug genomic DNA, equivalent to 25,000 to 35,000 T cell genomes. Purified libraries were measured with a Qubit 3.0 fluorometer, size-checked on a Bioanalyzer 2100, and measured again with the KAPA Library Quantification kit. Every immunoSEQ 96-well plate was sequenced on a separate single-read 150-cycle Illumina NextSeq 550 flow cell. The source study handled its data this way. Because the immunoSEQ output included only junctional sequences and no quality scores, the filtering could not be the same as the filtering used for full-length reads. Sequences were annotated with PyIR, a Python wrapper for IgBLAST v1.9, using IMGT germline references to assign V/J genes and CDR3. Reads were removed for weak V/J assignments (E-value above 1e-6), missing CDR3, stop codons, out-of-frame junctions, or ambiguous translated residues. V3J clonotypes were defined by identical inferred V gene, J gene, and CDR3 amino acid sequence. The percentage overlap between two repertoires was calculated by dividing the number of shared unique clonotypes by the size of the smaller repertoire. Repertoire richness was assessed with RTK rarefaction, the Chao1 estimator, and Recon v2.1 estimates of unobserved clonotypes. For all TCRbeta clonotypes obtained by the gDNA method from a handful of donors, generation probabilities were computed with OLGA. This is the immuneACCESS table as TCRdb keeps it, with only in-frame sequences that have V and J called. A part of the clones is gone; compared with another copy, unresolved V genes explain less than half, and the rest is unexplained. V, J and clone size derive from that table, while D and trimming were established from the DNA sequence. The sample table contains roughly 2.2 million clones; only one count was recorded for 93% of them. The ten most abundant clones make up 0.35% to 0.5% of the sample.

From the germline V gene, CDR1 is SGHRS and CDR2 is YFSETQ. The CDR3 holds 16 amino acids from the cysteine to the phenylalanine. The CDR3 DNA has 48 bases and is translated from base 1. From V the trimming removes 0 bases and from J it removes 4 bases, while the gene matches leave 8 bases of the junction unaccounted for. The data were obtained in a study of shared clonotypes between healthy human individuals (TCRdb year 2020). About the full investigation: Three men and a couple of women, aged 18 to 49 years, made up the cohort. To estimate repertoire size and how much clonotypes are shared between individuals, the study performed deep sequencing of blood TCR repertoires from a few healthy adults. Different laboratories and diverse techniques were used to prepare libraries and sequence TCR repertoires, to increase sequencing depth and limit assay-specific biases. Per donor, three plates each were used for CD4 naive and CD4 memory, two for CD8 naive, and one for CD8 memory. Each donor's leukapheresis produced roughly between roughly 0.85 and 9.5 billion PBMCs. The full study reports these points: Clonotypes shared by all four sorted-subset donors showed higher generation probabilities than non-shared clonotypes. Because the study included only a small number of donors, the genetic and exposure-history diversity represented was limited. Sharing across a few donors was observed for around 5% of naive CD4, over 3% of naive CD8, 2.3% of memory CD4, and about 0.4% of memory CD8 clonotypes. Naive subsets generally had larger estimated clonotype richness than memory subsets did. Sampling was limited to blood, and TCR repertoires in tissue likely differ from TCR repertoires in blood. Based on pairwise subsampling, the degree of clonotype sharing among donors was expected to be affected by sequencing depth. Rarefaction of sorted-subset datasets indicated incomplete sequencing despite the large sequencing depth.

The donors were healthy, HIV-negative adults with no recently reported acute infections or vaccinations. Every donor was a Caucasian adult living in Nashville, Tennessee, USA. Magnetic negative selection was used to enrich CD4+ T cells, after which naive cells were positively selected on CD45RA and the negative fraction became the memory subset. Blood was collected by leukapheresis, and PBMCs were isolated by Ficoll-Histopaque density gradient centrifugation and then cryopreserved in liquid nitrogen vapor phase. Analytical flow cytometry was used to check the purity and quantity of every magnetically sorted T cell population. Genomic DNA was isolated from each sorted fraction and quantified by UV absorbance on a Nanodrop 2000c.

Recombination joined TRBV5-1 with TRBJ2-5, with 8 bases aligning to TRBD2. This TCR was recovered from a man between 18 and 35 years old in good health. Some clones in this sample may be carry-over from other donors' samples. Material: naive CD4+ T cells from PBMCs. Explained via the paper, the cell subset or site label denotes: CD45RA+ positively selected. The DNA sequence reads TGCGCCAGCAGCTTGGGTCCTAGCGGGCGGAGAGAGACCCAGTACTTC. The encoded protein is CASSLGPSGRRETQYF.